This T cell receptor (beta chain) came from a study of patients and donors after allogeneic stem cell transplantation. V lost 3 bases, J lost 8 bases, and 14 bases lay in between. The V gene's germline CDR1 is SGHRS and CDR2 YFSETQ. This CDR3 comprises 14 residues. Using its own MiXCR run on the RT-PCR reads, TCRdb lists one record per CDR3 protein. The top ten clones hold approximately 5.9% of a sample with 920,000 or so distinct CDR3 sequences, approximately 19% of them seen once. This clonotype was observed a handful of times. The chain carries TRBV5-1 and TRBJ2-2, with D tentatively TRBD1 (6 bases). This receptor was taken from a human donor who was either an allogeneic HSCT recipient or a stem cell or donor lymphocyte infusion donor (not recorded which). It is not recorded whose cells these are; they may come from a transplant donor. Sequences were obtained from blood, either unsorted or a sorted T cell fraction (not recorded which). The chain's CDR3 is CASSSRTGTGELFF. CDR3 DNA: TGCGCCAGCAGCTCCCGTACAGGGACGGGGGAGCTGTTTTTT.